Each of the 5 T cell receptor beta chains below was sequenced from the same sample in a study of T cells in Graves' hyperthyroidism and ophthalmopathy (dated by TCRdb to about 2019). Libraries came from multiplex PCR. Sequenced using an Illumina HiSeq 2000. Amplification of TCR beta CDR3 regions was carried out from RNA transcripts. The TCR CDR3 was subjected to a first round of RT-PCR using the HTBI primer set and the Qiagen OneStep RT-PCR kit. Through fastp at Q25 and MiXCR, TCRdb rebuilt clones from the public reads, retaining in-frame beta chains. Each entry is one CDR3 protein sequence, shown with its most common DNA and genes. The sample yields approximately 410,000 distinct CDR3 sequences; around 13% were counted once. The ten largest clonotypes hold approximately 5.8% of the sample. The specimen sequenced was blood. The receptors derive from a woman aged 18-30 years with Graves' hyperthyroidism.

The V and J genes are TRBV14 and TRBJ1-6, with a weak D call TRBD1 (6 bases). Germline V gene lookup returns CDR1 SGHDN and CDR2 FVKESK. V dropped 0 bases and J dropped 0 bases, with 9 bases sitting between them. There are 17 residues in the CDR3. CDR3 amino acids: CASSQERGSSYNSPLHF. In nucleotides, the CDR3 is TGTGCCAGCAGCCAAGAAAGGGGGAGCTCCTATAATTCACCCCTCCACTTT.

This clonotype appeared a few times. The chain combines TRBV6-2 or TRBV6-3 with TRBJ2-2; TRBD1 might be the D (5 bases). CDR3 size: 13 residues. Per the germline V gene, CDR1 is MNHEY and CDR2 is SVGEGT. The V gene lost 6 bases and the J gene lost 6 bases, with 11 bases spanning the gap. The CDR3 here is CASSLGAPGELFF. The DNA for the CDR3 is TGTGCCAGCAGCCTAGGGGCACCCGGGGAGCTGTTTTTT.

This clonotype was observed at least ten times. V gene TRBV28 combines with J gene TRBJ1-5; D gene unclear. CDR1 MDHEN and CDR2 SYDVKM come from the germline V gene. This CDR3 contains 13 residues. Trimming shortened V by 6 bases and J by 5 bases, and 11 bases separated the two germline ends. The CDR3 is CASRVEVHQPQHF. CDR3 DNA: TGTGCCAGCAGGGTGGAGGTGCATCAGCCCCAGCATTTT.

The chain joins TRBV12-3 or TRBV12-4 to TRBJ2-3; 10 bases line up with TRBD1. This CDR3 spans 16 amino acids. Trimming cost V 6 bases and J 2 bases; bases outside gene matches: 8. The CDR3 sequence: CASRSYGTGDTDTQYF. The CDR3 region has the DNA TGTGCCAGCAGATCCTACGGGACAGGGGACACAGATACGCAGTATTTT.

In its sample, this clonotype was seen many times. The chain recombines TRBV7-9 with TRBJ2-3, with no clear D. The CDR3 is made up of 12 amino acids. With 5 bases removed from V and 2 bases from J, the gap between germline ends came to 5 bases. CDR1 and CDR2 from the germline V gene are SEHNR and FQNEAQ (reference sequence). CDR3 sequence reads: CASSKYTDTQYF. The CDR3 nucleotides read TGTGCCAGCAGCAAATACACAGATACGCAGTATTTT. Together with reference TRBV7-9 and TRBJ2-3, the CDR3 gives the full variable domain: DTGVSQNPRHKITKRGQNVTFRCDPISEHNRLYWYRQTLGQGPEFLTYFQNEAQLEKSRLLSDRFSAERPKGSFSTLEIQRTEQGDSAMYLCASSKYTDTQYFGPGTRLTVL.